These T cell receptor beta chains were read from a single sample in a study of control samples from healthy donors and cancer patients. Profiling relied on immunoSEQ multiplex PCR, and the TCRdb table lists in-frame clones only, not all of them. Of 250,000 to 300,000 clones in the sample, around 79% were seen once. The sample comprised PBMCs. The receptors shown here come from an older woman with lung cancer. Both conserved end residues are part of each CDR3. Each record gives: D gene, J gene, CDR3 length, clone size, V gene, CDR3 DNA, CDR3 protein. D genes are given only for firm matches. Rows give clone size only sometimes, using once, few, many, or a class for an expanded clone.

D: NA
J: TRBJ1-2
length: 13
size: NA
V: TRBV11-2
DNA: TGTGCCAGCAGCTTAGATGGACCCTATGGCTACACCTTC
CDR3: CASSLDGPYGYTF

D: NA
J: TRBJ1-4
length: 15
size: NA
V: TRBV19
DNA: TGTGCCAGTAGTAGATATCTCTCAACTAATGAAAAACTGTTTTTT
CDR3: CASSRYLSTNEKLFF

D: TRBD2
J: TRBJ2-5
length: 14
size: NA
V: TRBV7-7
DNA: TGTGCCAGCAGCTTAGCTGCGGGAGGGGAGACCCAGTACTTC
CDR3: CASSLAAGGETQYF

D: NA
J: TRBJ2-1
length: 11
size: once
V: TRBV20-1
DNA: TGCAGTGCCGCCAGTTTTGGCGAGCAGTTCTTC
CDR3: CSAASFGEQFF

D: TRBD1
J: TRBJ2-5
length: 17
size: NA
V: TRBV15
DNA: TGTGCCACCAGCAGAGGCCCTATGGGACAGGCGGAGGGGACCCAGTACTTC
CDR3: CATSRGPMGQAEGTQYF

D: TRBD1
J: TRBJ2-5
length: 13
size: NA
V: TRBV2
DNA: TGTGCCAGCAACGACAGGGACCAAGAGACCCAGTACTTC
CDR3: CASNDRDQETQYF

D: NA
J: TRBJ1-5
length: 14
size: NA
V: TRBV2
DNA: TGTGCCAGCAGTCTTCGGCGTTTCAATCAGCCCCAGCATTTT
CDR3: CASSLRRFNQPQHF

D: NA
J: TRBJ1-5
length: 14
size: NA
V: TRBV6-6
DNA: TGTGCCGCGCGGACAGTCGTGGGCAATCAGCCCCAGCATTTT
CDR3: CAARTVVGNQPQHF

D: NA
J: TRBJ1-1
length: 12
size: NA
V: TRBV6-6
DNA: TGTGCCAGCAGGGTTGGGAACACTGAAGCTTTCTTT
CDR3: CASRVGNTEAFF

D: NA
J: TRBJ2-2
length: 15
size: few
V: TRBV19
DNA: TGTGCCAGTAAACGGGACCACTCTAGCACCGGGGAGCTGTTTTTT
CDR3: CASKRDHSSTGELFF

D: TRBD1
J: TRBJ2-3
length: 14
size: once
V: TRBV2
DNA: TGTGCCAGCAGTGCCTCTCGACAGGGGGATACGCAGTATTTT
CDR3: CASSASRQGDTQYF

D: TRBD2
J: TRBJ2-2
length: 13
size: NA
V: TRBV3-1/TRBV3-2
DNA: TGTGCCAGCACCCTAGCGGCTACCGGGGAGCTGTTTTTT
CDR3: CASTLAATGELFF

D: TRBD2
J: TRBJ2-5
length: 15
size: once
V: TRBV18
DNA: TGTGCCAGCTCACCACTAGCGGGAGGGTTCGAGACCCAGTACTTC
CDR3: CASSPLAGGFETQYF

D: NA
J: TRBJ2-2
length: 16
size: NA
V: TRBV19
DNA: TGTGCCAGTAGTATTTTTGGGGACATTGCCACCGGGGAGCTGTTTTTT
CDR3: CASSIFGDIATGELFF

D: TRBD1
J: TRBJ1-2
length: 13
size: NA
V: TRBV12-3/TRBV12-4
DNA: TGTGCCAGCAGTTTAGTGGGACAGGGACCCTACACCTTC
CDR3: CASSLVGQGPYTF

D: NA
J: TRBJ2-4
length: 15
size: few
V: TRBV5-1
DNA: TGCGCCAGCAGTCCCACAGGATCAGCCAAAAACATTCAGTACTTC
CDR3: CASSPTGSAKNIQYF

D: NA
J: TRBJ1-5
length: 14
size: NA
V: TRBV5-4
DNA: TGTGCCAGCAGCTTGGGGGGGGGAAATCAGCCCCAGCATTTT
CDR3: CASSLGGGNQPQHF

D: TRBD2
J: TRBJ2-2
length: 14
size: NA
V: TRBV18
DNA: TGTGCCAGCTCACGCGGGGGACCCACCGGGGAGCTGTTTTTT
CDR3: CASSRGGPTGELFF

D: NA
J: TRBJ1-2
length: 14
size: NA
V: TRBV5-6
DNA: TGTGCCAGCAGCTTGAGGGGCCCAAGCTATGGCTACACCTTC
CDR3: CASSLRGPSYGYTF

D: NA
J: TRBJ2-1
length: 11
size: NA
V: TRBV10-1
DNA: TGCGCCAGCAGCCAGTACAATGAGCAGTTCTTC
CDR3: CASSQYNEQFF

D: NA
J: TRBJ1-5
length: 12
size: NA
V: TRBV6-1
DNA: TGTGCCAGCAGTGAAGTGCCGCAGCCCCAGCATTTT
CDR3: CASSEVPQPQHF

D: TRBD2
J: TRBJ2-7
length: 14
size: NA
V: TRBV3-1/TRBV3-2
DNA: TGTGCCAGCAGCCAACGGACTAGCTCCTACGAGCAGTACTTC
CDR3: CASSQRTSSYEQYF

D: TRBD2
J: TRBJ2-1
length: 16
size: NA
V: TRBV3-1/TRBV3-2
DNA: TGTGCCAGCAGCCAAGATGGACTAGCGGGGGTCGATGAGCAGTTCTTC
CDR3: CASSQDGLAGVDEQFF

D: NA
J: TRBJ2-1
length: 14
size: NA
V: TRBV5-1
DNA: TGCGCCAGCGGTGGTTCGGGCTCTTACAATGAGCAGTTCTTC
CDR3: CASGGSGSYNEQFF

D: TRBD1
J: TRBJ1-6
length: 14
size: few
V: TRBV5-6
DNA: TGTGCCAGCAGCCGGGACAGAGAAAATTCACCCCTCCACTTT
CDR3: CASSRDRENSPLHF

D: NA
J: TRBJ2-5
length: 16
size: NA
V: TRBV11-2
DNA: TGTGCCAGCAGCCCTACAATTCGGACACTGCAAGAGACCCAGTACTTC
CDR3: CASSPTIRTLQETQYF

D: TRBD2
J: TRBJ2-5
length: 15
size: NA
V: TRBV4-2
DNA: TGTGCCAGCAGCCAAGATTCCGCGGGGGGAGAGACCCAGTACTTC
CDR3: CASSQDSAGGETQYF

D: TRBD1
J: TRBJ1-5
length: 21
size: NA
V: TRBV7-3
DNA: TGTGCCAGCAGCTTACGGACCTCGGGGTCCGGGACAGGGAATAGCAATCAGCCCCAGCATTTT
CDR3: CASSLRTSGSGTGNSNQPQHF

D: TRBD2
J: TRBJ2-3
length: 17
size: NA
V: TRBV7-6
DNA: TGTGCCAGCAGCCCACTCGGGGGGGCGGGGGCCACAGATACGCAGTATTTT
CDR3: CASSPLGGAGATDTQYF

D: TRBD1
J: TRBJ1-6
length: 15
size: NA
V: TRBV2
DNA: TGTGCCAGCAGTTCGGACAGGCAGGGGTCTTCACCCCTCCACTTT
CDR3: CASSSDRQGSSPLHF

D: TRBD1
J: TRBJ2-1
length: 15
size: NA
V: TRBV28
DNA: TGTGCCAGCAGTTTATGGGGACAGGGGTCGAATGAGCAGTTCTTC
CDR3: CASSLWGQGSNEQFF

D: TRBD2
J: TRBJ2-1
length: 17
size: once
V: TRBV6-2/TRBV6-3
DNA: TGTGCCAGCAGTTATTTGAAAGGCGGGGGGGCGCGGAATGAGCAGTTCTTC
CDR3: CASSYLKGGGARNEQFF

D: NA
J: TRBJ1-6
length: 13
size: NA
V: TRBV5-4
DNA: TGTGCCAGCAGCTTGGAAGGGAATTCACCCCTCCACTTT
CDR3: CASSLEGNSPLHF

D: NA
J: TRBJ1-1
length: 14
size: few
V: TRBV5-1
DNA: TGCGCCAGCAGCACTCAGGGGTGGAACACTGAAGCTTTCTTT
CDR3: CASSTQGWNTEAFF

D: NA
J: TRBJ2-3
length: 15
size: NA
V: TRBV7-9
DNA: TGTGCCAGCAGCTTAGCGAGCGGTTCCGCAGATACGCAGTATTTT
CDR3: CASSLASGSADTQYF

D: NA
J: TRBJ2-7
length: 15
size: few
V: TRBV4-1
DNA: TGCGCCAGCAGCCAAGGGACTGGGAACTCCTACGAGCAGTACTTC
CDR3: CASSQGTGNSYEQYF

D: NA
J: TRBJ2-7
length: 14
size: NA
V: TRBV7-9
DNA: TGTGCCAGCAGCTTAGGTGGGGGATCCTACGAGCAGTACTTC
CDR3: CASSLGGGSYEQYF

D: NA
J: TRBJ1-3
length: 16
size: NA
V: TRBV2
DNA: TGTGCCAGCAGTGTACAAGGGGGGTATGCTGGAAACACCATATATTTT
CDR3: CASSVQGGYAGNTIYF

D: NA
J: TRBJ2-7
length: 13
size: NA
V: TRBV7-3
DNA: TGTGCCAGCAGCCGGGACTTCTCCTACGAGCAGTACTTC
CDR3: CASSRDFSYEQYF

D: TRBD1
J: TRBJ1-1
length: 14
size: NA
V: TRBV2
DNA: TGTGCCAGCACTATGGACAGGTTGGGCACTGAAGCTTTCTTT
CDR3: CASTMDRLGTEAFF

D: TRBD1
J: TRBJ1-2
length: 15
size: NA
V: TRBV5-1
DNA: TGCGCCAGCAGCTTAAGACAGGGGTCTAACTATGGCTACACCTTC
CDR3: CASSLRQGSNYGYTF

D: NA
J: TRBJ1-1
length: 14
size: once
V: TRBV9
DNA: TGTGCCAGCAGCGTAGAACCGGGGGACACTGAAGCTTTCTTT
CDR3: CASSVEPGDTEAFF

D: TRBD1
J: TRBJ1-5
length: 14
size: many
V: TRBV6-5
DNA: TGTGCCAGCAGCGAGACAGGGGCAGATCAGCCCCAGCATTTT
CDR3: CASSETGADQPQHF

D: NA
J: TRBJ2-2
length: 13
size: NA
V: TRBV14
DNA: TGTGCCAGCAGCCCGACGGGCCCGGGGGAGCTGTTTTTT
CDR3: CASSPTGPGELFF

D: NA
J: TRBJ2-3
length: 14
size: NA
V: TRBV5-1
DNA: TGCGCCAGCAGCCCGGCCACCCCGACAGATACGCAGTATTTT
CDR3: CASSPATPTDTQYF

D: NA
J: TRBJ1-3
length: 15
size: NA
V: TRBV29-1
DNA: TGCAGCGTTGTTTTCTCAGGGGCTCCTGGAAACACCATATATTTT
CDR3: CSVVFSGAPGNTIYF

D: TRBD2
J: TRBJ2-5
length: 15
size: NA
V: TRBV15
DNA: TGTGCCACCAGCAGAGATCTCCCGGGAGGAGAGACCCAGTACTTC
CDR3: CATSRDLPGGETQYF

D: TRBD1
J: TRBJ1-2
length: 14
size: NA
V: TRBV7-8
DNA: TGTGCCAGCAGCGAGGACAGGGATTCCTATGGCTACACCTTC
CDR3: CASSEDRDSYGYTF

D: TRBD1
J: TRBJ2-2
length: 16
size: NA
V: TRBV5-6
DNA: TGTGCCAGCAGCCCGTTAGGACAGGGGAAGGTGGGGGAGCTGTTTTTT
CDR3: CASSPLGQGKVGELFF

D: NA
J: TRBJ2-2
length: 17
size: once
V: TRBV5-1
DNA: TGCGCCAGCAGCCCCCCGGGCTTCCTTGTGGGCACCGGGGAGCTGTTTTTT
CDR3: CASSPPGFLVGTGELFF

D: NA
J: TRBJ2-1
length: 16
size: few
V: TRBV6-2/TRBV6-3
DNA: TGTGCCAGCAGTTCCCGCGTACTCTACAAAAACAATGAGCAGTTCTTC
CDR3: CASSSRVLYKNNEQFF